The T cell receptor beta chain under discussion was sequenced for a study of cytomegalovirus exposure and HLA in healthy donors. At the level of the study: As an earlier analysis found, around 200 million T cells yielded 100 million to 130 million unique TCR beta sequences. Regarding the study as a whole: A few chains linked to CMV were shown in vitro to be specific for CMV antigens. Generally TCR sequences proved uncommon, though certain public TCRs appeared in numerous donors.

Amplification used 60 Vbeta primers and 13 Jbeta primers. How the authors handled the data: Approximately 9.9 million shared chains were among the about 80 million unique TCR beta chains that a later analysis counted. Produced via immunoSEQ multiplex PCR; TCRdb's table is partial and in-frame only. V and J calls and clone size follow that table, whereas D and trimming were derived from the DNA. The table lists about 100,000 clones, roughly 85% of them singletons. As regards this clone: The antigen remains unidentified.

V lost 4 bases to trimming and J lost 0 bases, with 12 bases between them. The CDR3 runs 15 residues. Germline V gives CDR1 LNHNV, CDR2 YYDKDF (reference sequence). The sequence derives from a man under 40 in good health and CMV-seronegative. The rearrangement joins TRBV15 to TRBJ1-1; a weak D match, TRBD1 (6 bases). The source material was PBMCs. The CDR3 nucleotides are TGTGCCACCAGCAAACAGGGATCTGTGAACACTGAAGCTTTCTTT. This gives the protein CATSKQGSVNTEAFF.